The 28 T cell receptor beta chains in this list originate from one sample, sequenced in a study of cytomegalovirus exposure and HLA in healthy donors. The data were produced by immunoSEQ multiplex PCR, yet TCRdb's version contains in-frame clones alone and is incomplete. The sample records tens of thousands of clones, 94% being singletons. The sequenced material came from PBMCs. These receptors were obtained from a woman aged 18-29 years in good health and CMV-seropositive.

The rearrangement joins TRBV27 to TRBJ2-5, with D possibly TRBD2 on 6 matching bases. V shed 4 bases and J shed 1 base, with 10 bases lying between them. CDR1 is MNHEY, CDR2 SMNVEV, per germline (reference sequence). This CDR3 is built from 14 residues. This CDR3 reads CASSSPGLQETQYF. As DNA, the CDR3 is TGTGCCAGCAGTTCCCCGGGACTCCAAGAGACCCAGTACTTC.

This sequence joins TRBV5-4 and TRBJ1-1; the match to TRBD1 covers 10 bases. V lost 5 bases to trimming and J lost 5 bases; unmatched junction nucleotides: 3. CDR1 SGHNT and CDR2 YYREEE come from the germline V gene (reference sequence). There are 13 residues in the CDR3. CDR3 sequence: CASRPDRGTEAFF. Here the CDR3 DNA reads TGTGCCAGCAGACCGGACAGGGGGACTGAAGCTTTCTTT.

This chain uses TRBV29-1 with TRBJ2-5; D perhaps matches TRBD1 (6 bases). This CDR3 has 16 residues. V lost 1 base and J lost 1, with 16 bases in between. Per the germline V gene, CDR1 is SQVTM and CDR2 is ANQGSEA. DNA for the CDR3: TGCAGCGTTGAAGGCCCTGGACAGACTTTCCAAGAGACCCAGTACTTC. It specifies CSVEGPGQTFQETQYF.

CDR3 in amino acids: CASSTTGEETQYF. In DNA, the CDR3 is TGTGCCAGTAGTACAACAGGGGAAGAGACCCAGTACTTC. This sequence joins TRBV19 and TRBJ2-5, with TRBD1 matching 7 bases. V was clipped by 4 bases and J by 3 bases; unmatched bases: 2. Per the germline V gene, CDR1 is LNHDA and CDR2 is SQIVND (reference sequence). The CDR3 contains 13 residues.

This clone occurred once. The genes are TRBV6-1 and TRBJ2-2; D may be TRBD2 (5 bases). The CDR3 sequence is 16 residues long. Trimming removed 1 base at V and 0 bases at J, with 9 bases between. Germline V gives CDR1 MNHNS, CDR2 SASEGT. CDR3 bases: TGTGCCAGCAGTGAAGTCGGGGAACCGAACACCGGGGAGCTGTTTTTT. Residues: CASSEVGEPNTGELFF.

The rearrangement uses TRBV18 and TRBJ2-2; the D gene is possibly TRBD1 (5 bases). Germline CDR1 is KGHSH and CDR2 is LQKENI. The CDR3 loop spans 17 amino acids. Trimming pared 2 bases from V and 2 bases from J, leaving 15 bases between. Here the CDR3 DNA reads TGTGCCAGCTCACCAGATCCTTCAGGGATCAACACCGGGGAGCTGTTTTTT. This codes for CASSPDPSGINTGELFF.

This clone was picked up one time. V and J are TRBV9 and TRBJ2-3; 10 bases agree with TRBD1. Germline CDR1 and CDR2: SGDLS and YYNGEE. Losses at the gene ends were 2 bases for V and 4 bases for J; bases not matched to a gene: 7. This CDR3 is built from 16 residues. Here the CDR3 reads CASSVSGTGAADTQYF. CDR3 bases: TGTGCCAGCAGCGTCTCCGGGACAGGGGCGGCAGATACGCAGTATTTT.

This sequence joins TRBV7-2 and TRBJ2-3, with 9 bases aligning to TRBD1. The V and J ends lost 3 bases and 5 bases, in that order; junction bases with no gene match: 9. This CDR3 has 16 residues. The V gene's germline CDR1 is SGHTA and CDR2 FQGNSA. The CDR3 bases are TGTGCCAGCAGCTTTTCCCCGGGACAGGGAATAGATACGCAGTATTTT. Its translation: CASSFSPGQGIDTQYF.

V usage is TRBV7-6 and J usage is TRBJ2-1; 10 nucleotides agree with TRBD1. Per the germline V gene, CDR1 is SGHVS and CDR2 is FNYEAQ. With V trimmed by 5 bases and J by 2 bases, 6 bases remained unmatched. The CDR3 is 16 amino acids. The CDR3 DNA reads TGTGCCAGCAGCGTAGTTGGACAGGGGGCCTACAATGAGCAGTTCTTC. Its translation is CASSVVGQGAYNEQFF.

The chain joins TRBV27 to TRBJ2-7; a possible D gene is TRBD1 (5 bases). CDR1 is MNHEY and CDR2 is SMNVEV in the germline V gene (reference sequence). V was shortened by 1 base and J by 2 bases, with 15 bases between the two germline ends. This CDR3 comprises 16 residues. CDR3 loop: CASSLWGPRNTYEQYF. The CDR3, as DNA: TGTGCCAGCAGTTTATGGGGCCCTAGGAATACCTACGAGCAGTACTTC.

This chain joins TRBV6-5 and TRBJ1-1; the D gene is possibly TRBD1 (6 bases). With 7 bases removed from V and 4 bases from J, the gap between germline ends came to 16 bases. The CDR3 spans 14 residues. Germline V gene sequence: CDR1 MNHEY, CDR2 SVGAGI. As DNA, the CDR3 is TGTGCCAGCACCGCACAGGGAGCCTTCACTGAAGCTTTCTTT. Translation gives CASTAQGAFTEAFF.

The chain couples TRBV18 to TRBJ2-3, with 9 bases that match TRBD2. J was trimmed by 2 bases and V by 6 bases; bases with no gene match: 6. Germline-derived CDR1 and CDR2 are KGHSH and LQKENI. The CDR3 is 15 residues long. The CDR3 region has the DNA TGTGCCAGCTCGCCCCTAGCGGGGTCCACAGATACGCAGTATTTT. Protein: CASSPLAGSTDTQYF.

This sequence joins TRBV27 and TRBJ1-4, with TRBD1 identical over 11 bases. V shed 2 bases and J 4 bases; nucleotides not matched to a gene: 0. The CDR3 spans 15 residues. In germline, CDR1 is MNHEY, CDR2 SMNVEV (reference sequence). The CDR3 protein is CASSLGTGGNEKLFF. The CDR3 coding sequence is TGTGCCAGCAGTTTAGGGACAGGGGGTAATGAAAAACTGTTTTTT.

The chain carries TRBV7-8 and TRBJ1-1; D is possibly TRBD1 (5 bases). V was clipped by 3 bases and J by 1 base, with 15 bases between them. The CDR3 extends over 16 amino acids. Germline assignment: CDR1 SGHVS and CDR2 FQNEAQ. CDR3 sequence reads: CASSFVQGERNTEAFF. Here the CDR3 DNA reads TGTGCCAGCAGCTTTGTGCAGGGCGAGAGGAACACTGAAGCTTTCTTT.

The J gene is TRBJ2-7, the V gene TRBV4-3, with a weak D call TRBD2 (5 bases). There are 16 residues in the CDR3. Per the germline V gene, CDR1 is LGHNA and CDR2 is YSLEER. V was cut by 0 bases and J by 2 bases, with 14 bases left in between. CDR3 DNA sequence: TGCGCCAGCAGCCAAGATTCGGGGAGATGGGCCTACGAGCAGTACTTC. It yields the protein CASSQDSGRWAYEQYF.

This chain joins TRBV29-1 and TRBJ1-4; D not certain. Germline CDR1 and CDR2: SQVTM and ANQGSEA. CDR3 length: 11 residues. Trimming left V 2 bases short and J 13 bases short, with 11 bases between. The DNA of the CDR3 is TGCAGCGTTGAATGGCAGTTGGCACTGTTTTTT. Translating gives CSVEWQLALFF.

The J gene is TRBJ2-1, the V gene TRBV18, with a tentative D call TRBD1 (6 bases). Germline lookup yields CDR1 KGHSH and CDR2 LQKENI. V was clipped by 6 bases and J by 4 bases, with 19 bases between them. The CDR3 totals 16 residues. DNA for the CDR3: TGTGCCAGCTCGTGGGACACCTGGTTCGAGTACAATGAGCAGTTCTTC. As protein: CASSWDTWFEYNEQFF.

V gene TRBV7-6 combines with J gene TRBJ1-4; no clear D. This CDR3 has 14 amino acids. CDR1 and CDR2 from the germline V gene are SGHVS and FNYEAQ. Trimming took off 1 base at V and 8 bases at J, with 11 bases between the two ends. CDR3 residues: CASSLDTTGEKLFF. CDR3 DNA sequence: TGTGCCAGCAGCTTAGACACAACGGGGGAAAAACTGTTTTTT.

This clone was found once. The chain joins TRBV30 to TRBJ2-7, with D possibly being TRBD1 (6 bases). The CDR3 is 15 residues long. CDR1 and CDR2 (germline): GTSNPN, SVGIG (reference sequence). V gave up 0 bases and J gave up 2 bases, with 14 bases separating them. The CDR3 loop reads CAWSVLPQGTYEQYF. The CDR3 region has the DNA TGTGCCTGGAGTGTACTCCCTCAGGGGACCTACGAGCAGTACTTC.

This chain uses TRBV7-8 with TRBJ2-5, with TRBD2 matching 9 bases. Germline V lookup: CDR1 SGHVS, CDR2 FQNEAQ. The length of the CDR3 is 14 residues. After removal of 4 bases from V and 2 bases from J, the junction contained 2 bases not matched to a gene. CDR3 protein: CASSSGLAQETQYF. The CDR3 region has the DNA TGTGCCAGCAGCTCGGGACTAGCACAAGAGACCCAGTACTTC.

This clone was seen a handful of times. The chain's CDR3 is CASSTRGLAGAGGSEQYF. In nucleotides, the CDR3 is TGCGCCAGCAGCACTAGGGGACTAGCGGGAGCTGGCGGGAGCGAGCAGTACTTC. The chain uses TRBV5-1 and TRBJ2-7, with 14 bases matching TRBD2. Germline CDR1 SGHRS, CDR2 YFSETQ. This CDR3 spans 18 amino acids. V dropped 4 bases and J dropped 6; count of bases not matched to a gene: 15. Together with reference TRBV5-1 and TRBJ2-7, the CDR3 gives the full variable domain: KAGVTQTPRYLIKTRGQQVTLSCSPISGHRSVSWYQQTPGQGLQFLFEYFSETQRNKGNFPGRFSGRQFSNSRSEMNVSTLELGDSALYLCASSTRGLAGAGGSEQYFGPGTRLTVT.

The chain carries TRBV11-2 and TRBJ2-7; D may be TRBD2 (6 bases). This CDR3 is built from 14 residues. The germline CDR1 and CDR2 sequences are SGHAT and FQNNGV. The V gene lost 0 bases and the J gene lost 4 bases, with 10 bases spanning the gap. CDR3 amino acids: CASSLDGRGYEQYF. DNA of the CDR3: TGTGCCAGCAGCTTAGATGGACGGGGGTACGAGCAGTACTTC.

This sequence joins TRBV14 and TRBJ2-1; no clear D. The CDR3 contains 13 residues. Germline-derived CDR1 and CDR2 are SGHDN and FVKESK. Trimming shortened V by 4 bases and J by 4 bases, and 8 bases separated the two germline ends. The CDR3 sequence: CASSPHTYNEQFF. CDR3 nucleotides: TGTGCCAGCAGCCCACACACATACAATGAGCAGTTCTTC. Complete variable domain (other parts from reference TRBV14 and TRBJ2-1): EAGVTQFPSHSVIEKGQTVTLRCDPISGHDNLYWYRRVMGKEIKFLLHFVKESKQDESGMPNNRFLAERTGGTYSTLKVQPAELEDSGVYFCASSPHTYNEQFFGPGTRLTVL.

Concerning this clone itself: As the CDR3 is not closed by the conserved phenylalanine or tryptophan, this likely results from a read error. Because the CDR3's place on the DNA is in doubt, the DNA is left out and the CDR3 is given as listed by TCRdb. This chain links TRBV11-2 with TRBJ1-2. Per the germline V gene, CDR1 is SGHAT and CDR2 is FQNNGV. The CDR3 contains 13 residues when both ends are counted. CDR3: CASSLAGGRSSVL.

This clone was counted between two and nine times. The identical CDR3 is also encoded by other nucleotide sequences in the sample. The V gene is TRBV15, the J gene TRBJ2-7; 15 bases align to TRBD2. Per germline, CDR1 LNHNV and CDR2 YYDKDF (reference sequence). V dropped 3 bases and J dropped 4; count of bases not matched to a gene: 4. This CDR3 comprises 16 residues. The CDR3 loop is CATSSGTSGGPYEQYF. The CDR3 DNA reads TGTGCCACCAGCAGTGGGACTAGCGGGGGGCCTTACGAGCAGTACTTC.

V is TRBV5-1 and J is TRBJ2-5; 8 bases map to TRBD2. Germline V lookup: CDR1 SGHRS, CDR2 YFSETQ. Trimming at V came to 4 bases and at J to 5 bases, leaving 10 bases not matched to a gene. This CDR3 is 15 amino acids long. The CDR3 region has the DNA TGCGCCAGCAGCCCAACGGGACTAGTAAAGGAGACCCAGTACTTC. Its protein is CASSPTGLVKETQYF.

The V and J genes are TRBV11-2 and TRBJ1-1; D is perhaps TRBD1 (5 bases). With 5 bases removed from V and 0 bases from J, the gap between germline ends came to 16 bases. Germline CDR1 SGHAT, CDR2 FQNNGV. The CDR3 has 16 residues. This chain's CDR3 is CASSRTGGGLNTEAFF. CDR3 DNA sequence: TGTGCCAGCAGCCGCACCGGGGGAGGTTTGAACACTGAAGCTTTCTTT.

This sequence joins TRBV11-2 and TRBJ2-7, with TRBD1 identical over 9 bases. The CDR3 loop spans 16 amino acids. J gave up 7 bases and V 3 bases, and 13 bases lay outside the gene matches. Looked up from germline, CDR1 is SGHAT and CDR2 is FQNNGV. The CDR3 DNA reads as TGTGCCAGCAGCTTGGGGCGCGGGACAGGGTCTAGAGAGCAGTACTTC. Amino acid sequence: CASSLGRGTGSREQYF.